The 8 T cell receptor beta chains below were found in one sample sequenced in a study of cytomegalovirus exposure and HLA in healthy donors. Primers: 60 Vbeta forward and 13 Jbeta reverse. The data were produced by immunoSEQ multiplex PCR, yet TCRdb's version contains in-frame clones alone and is incomplete. The sample yields 110,000 to 150,000 clones, about 80% seen once. Input material: PBMCs. Receptors originate from a man aged 35 to 55 in good health and CMV-seronegative.

The chain recombines TRBV27 with TRBJ1-6; D gene ambiguous. The germline V gene encodes CDR1 MNHEY and CDR2 SMNVEV (reference sequence). The CDR3 covers 14 residues. V was pared by 6 bases and J by 2 bases, with 8 bases between. CDR3 coding DNA: TGTGCCAGCAGAAGGGAGGCCTATAATTCACCCCTCCACTTT. Its translation is CASRREAYNSPLHF.

The rearrangement links TRBV5-6 to TRBJ2-5, with 7 nucleotides matching TRBD1. The DNA end favors TRBJ2-7, so the J call may be wrong. This CDR3 has 15 amino acids. The V gene's germline CDR1 is SGHDT and CDR2 YYEEEE. For the CDR3, the DNA is TGTGCCAGCAACAGGAGACAGGGATGGCCCTACGAGCAGTACTTC. Translated, it gives CASNRRQGWPYEQYF.

This chain uses TRBV7-7 with TRBJ2-3, with 9 bases matching TRBD1. The CDR3 runs to 15 residues. Germline V gives CDR1 SSHAT, CDR2 FNYEAQ (reference sequence). Unmatched junction bases numbered 4, after V lost 4 bases and J lost 2 bases. The CDR3 region is CASSWGDRDTDTQYF. In DNA form, the CDR3 reads TGTGCCAGCAGCTGGGGGGACAGGGACACAGATACGCAGTATTTT.

The chain couples TRBV29-1 to TRBJ2-3; a weak D match, TRBD2 (5 bases). Trimming took 3 bases from V and 1 from J, leaving 11 bases between them. Germline V gives CDR1 SQVTM, CDR2 ANQGSEA. CDR3 length: 14 residues. CDR3 in DNA: TGCAGCGTTGATGAGGTCGGGGGCACAGATACGCAGTATTTT. Its protein product is CSVDEVGGTDTQYF.

This clone was seen a handful of times. The V and J genes are TRBV7-2 and TRBJ2-1; 7 bases fit TRBD1. V was pared by 5 bases and J by 15 bases, with 10 bases of the junction left unmatched. Germline V gives CDR1 SGHTA, CDR2 FQGNSA. The length of the CDR3 is 12 residues. DNA of the CDR3: TGTGCCAGCAGCCTGGGACAGCCATCGGGGTTCTTC. This gives the protein CASSLGQPSGFF.

The chain recombines TRBV7-2 with TRBJ2-3; TRBD2 matches 10 bases. Trimming took 5 bases from V and 5 from J; bases not matched to a gene: 10. This CDR3 contains 16 residues. Germline V lookup: CDR1 SGHTA, CDR2 FQGNSA. In DNA, the CDR3 is TGTGCCAGCAGCACTGGGACTAGCGAGATACTAGATACGCAGTATTTT. Translated: CASSTGTSEILDTQYF.

The rearrangement joins TRBV7-9 to TRBJ1-4; a possible D gene is TRBD1 (6 bases). V was trimmed by 1 base and J by 6 bases, leaving 18 bases between them. The CDR3 runs 17 residues. Germline CDR1 SEHNR, CDR2 FQNEAQ (reference sequence). The CDR3, as DNA: TGTGCCAGCAGCTTAGGACGTCGGGGGGCGTCTGATGAAAAACTGTTTTTT. This sequence encodes CASSLGRRGASDEKLFF.

This rearrangement joins TRBV19 to TRBJ1-2; 8 bases map to TRBD1. The CDR3 totals 17 residues. The J segment lost 3 bases and the V segment lost 0 bases, leaving 9 bases of the junction unmatched. Germline loops: CDR1 LNHDA, CDR2 SQIVND (reference sequence). The CDR3 nucleotides are TGTGCCAGTAGTATAGATTTTCAGGGGGCGCGGCACTATGGCTACACCTTC. This codes for CASSIDFQGARHYGYTF.